The source of this TCR beta chain is a study of T cell changes during pregnancy in multiple sclerosis. In this sample, this clone turned up a few times. Germline V CDR1 and CDR2: SQVTM, ANQGSEA. V lost 1 base to trimming and J lost 7 bases, with 10 bases between them. The CDR3 runs 12 residues. Libraries were prepared by immunoSEQ multiplex PCR; TCRdb keeps only in-frame clonotypes and omits some of them. The sample lists about 41,000 clones; around 93% were seen once. The sample was CD8+ T cells from peripheral blood mononuclear cells, taken in the third trimester of pregnancy. This TCR was sampled from a female donor with multiple sclerosis, enrolled in a pregnancy study. The chain recombines TRBV29-1 with TRBJ1-1; D gene unclear. The CDR3 DNA follows: TGCAGCGTTGAAGGGTTAGAGGTTGAAGCTTTCTTT. Its translation is CSVEGLEVEAFF.